These T cell receptor beta chains were read from a single sample in a study of blood T cell repertoires in COVID-19. The table came from immunoSEQ multiplex PCR; TCRdb's copy has only in-frame clones and leaves some out. The data show approximately 220,000 clones, around 82% seen once. Source material: PBMCs or T cells enriched from blood (not recorded which). The receptor source for this set is a woman aged 40 to 50 with acute COVID-19. The CDR3 runs from the conserved cysteine through the conserved F or W. The D gene is left open where the match is weak.

TRBV2	-	CASTPHERTISF
TRBV11-2	-	CASSSRLQGVSYGYTF
TRBV6-5	-	CASSYSRAVTEAFF
TRBV25-1	TRBD1	CATRGQGAGEQYF
TRBV3-1/TRBV3-2	-	CASSQEHQNTEAFF
TRBV9	TRBD1	CASSQTGTYGYTF
TRBV27	-	CASSSRQRVNPNYGYTF
TRBV11-2	TRBD1	CASSGRQGAYEQYF
TRBV7-3	-	CASSVDGASGNTIYF
TRBV21-1	-	CASSASTNRDRGLNTEAFF
TRBV29-1	-	CSGGDVDEKLFF
TRBV7-6	-	CASSPTSFQETQYF
TRBV7-2	TRBD1	CASQQGGSREQYF
TRBV5-4	-	CASSRQEISNEQYF
TRBV19	TRBD2	CASSTSLTAGASTDTQYF
TRBV6-6	-	CASSRNRYNEQFF
TRBV2	-	CATSDSHSNQPQHF
TRBV30	TRBD1	CAWSSTGDPGNTIYF
TRBV4-2	TRBD2	CASSRAGGEGETQYF
TRBV15	-	CATSRTDTEAFF
TRBV4-1	-	CASSQDQSPGTDTQYF
TRBV4-2	TRBD1	CASSQGTGGAFF
TRBV6-4	TRBD2	CASSRGGGSGNEQFF
TRBV6-5	-	CATRREGDTGELFF
TRBV7-9	-	CASSLRHRDTIYF